This T cell receptor (beta chain) is drawn from a study of blood T cell repertoires in COVID-19. The wider study: T cells, B-cell-depleted T cells, or PBMCs supplied cDNA or gDNA.

Sequenced by immunoSEQ multiplex PCR; TCRdb stores in-frame clones only, minus some. This sample has under 200,000 clones; almost 85% occur once, and the top ten carry 11%. Ages ranged from about 18 to 89 years, with residence in 24 US areas. Donors were grouped by their self-reported clinical history. Two negative PCRs, clearance, or symptom resolution characterized the recovered Cohort 3 donors. This receptor was identified in a middle-aged man who had recovered from COVID-19. Sequenced material: PBMCs or T cells enriched from blood (not recorded which).

The CDR3 DNA reads TGTGCCAGCAGCCAAGCCGGGGGAAACACCATATATTTT. Translated: CASSQAGGNTIYF. The chain employs TRBV3-1 (or the pseudogene TRBV3-2) and TRBJ1-3; D unresolved. The CDR3 totals 13 residues. V lost 1 base and J lost 4, with 5 bases in between. The V gene's germline CDR1 is LGHDT and CDR2 YNNKEL (reference sequence).